The 28 T cell receptor beta chains below all came from one sample that was sequenced in a study of cytomegalovirus exposure and HLA in healthy donors. The PCR ran on 60 Vbeta and 13 Jbeta primers. Generated by immunoSEQ multiplex PCR, the TCRdb table keeps only in-frame clones and is missing some. The repertoire consists of about 150,000 clones, with about 85% occurring once and the leading ten covering over 2.5%. The sample comprised PBMCs. The receptors originated from a man younger than 45 in good health and CMV-seropositive.

The rearrangement uses TRBV11-1 and TRBJ1-1; D not certain. The CDR3 consists of 13 residues. The V gene's germline CDR1 is SGHAT and CDR2 FQDESV (reference sequence). V shed 5 bases and J shed 3 bases, with 10 bases lying between them. The CDR3 reads CASSAELHTEAFF. In nucleotides, the CDR3 is TGTGCCAGCAGCGCGGAGCTACACACTGAAGCTTTCTTT.

This rearrangement joins TRBV27 to TRBJ2-2; D unclear. Germline-derived CDR1 and CDR2 are MNHEY and SMNVEV (reference sequence). CDR3 size: 13 residues. The V end was cut by 1 base, the J end by 6 bases, with 6 bases between. CDR3 residues: CASSLYRAGELFF. As DNA, the CDR3 is TGTGCCAGCAGTTTATATCGCGCCGGGGAGCTGTTTTTT.

The genes are TRBV19 and TRBJ1-5; 8 nucleotides align to TRBD1. The CDR3 runs to 12 residues. The germline gives CDR1 LNHDA, CDR2 SQIVND (reference sequence). V lost 6 bases and J lost 7; bases outside the gene matches: 2. The CDR3 DNA is TGTGCCAGTAGCGACAGGGGCCAGCCCCAGCATTTT. This codes for CASSDRGQPQHF.

The chain carries TRBV27 and TRBJ2-2; no reliable D call. V was pared by 5 bases and J by 0 bases, with 16 bases between. Germline V CDR1 and CDR2: MNHEY, SMNVEV (reference sequence). The CDR3 is 17 residues long. The CDR3 sequence is CASSPMALNSNTGELFF. Written as DNA, the CDR3 is TGTGCCAGCAGTCCAATGGCCCTTAATTCGAACACCGGGGAGCTGTTTTTT.

This chain joins TRBV11-3 and TRBJ2-1, with TRBD2 matching over 12 bases. V trimming: 4 bases; J trimming: 0 bases; junction bases outside the gene matches: 7. CDR3 length: 18 residues. Germline assignment: CDR1 SGHNT and CDR2 YENEEA. The CDR3 loop reads CASSSLAGGRGSYNEQFF. The CDR3 DNA sequence: TGTGCCAGCAGCTCACTAGCGGGAGGCCGGGGCTCCTACAATGAGCAGTTCTTC.

The chain combines TRBV14 with TRBJ2-7, with 7 bases aligning to TRBD1. The germline gives CDR1 SGHDN, CDR2 FVKESK. The CDR3 has 14 residues. The V gene end was trimmed by 2 bases and the J gene end by 3 bases; junction bases not matched to a gene: 4. CDR3 nucleotides: TGTGCCAGCAGCCAATGGCAGGGGGTCTACGAGCAGTACTTC. Translating it yields CASSQWQGVYEQYF.

The chain is built from TRBV6-5 and TRBJ2-7; the D call may be TRBD1 or TRBD2 (5 bases each). The germline V gene encodes CDR1 MNHEY and CDR2 SVGAGI. The CDR3 length is 12 residues. Trimming took off 10 bases at V and 3 bases at J, with 13 bases between the two ends. CDR3 sequence: CATHRGDYEQYV. CDR3 DNA sequence: TGTGCCACTCATAGAGGGGACTACGAGCAGTACGTC.

The rearrangement uses TRBV7-3 and TRBJ1-5; D remains unclear. CDR3 size: 14 residues. V was clipped by 5 bases and J by 8 bases, with 16 bases between them. CDR1 is SGHTA and CDR2 is FQGTGA in the germline V gene. CDR3 in DNA: TGTGCCAGCAGCCTTGGAGGAGGGCATGAGCCCCAGCATTTT. Encoded protein: CASSLGGGHEPQHF.

The chain joins TRBV13 to TRBJ1-1; 9 positions agree with TRBD1. The CDR3 length is 15 residues. The junction had 7 bases not matched to a gene; V was cut back by 3 bases and J by 5 bases. The V gene's germline CDR1 is PRHDT and CDR2 FYEKMQ (reference sequence). In DNA form, the CDR3 reads TGTGCCAGCAGCTTGGGGGGACAGGGAGGAACTGAAGCTTTCTTT. It translates to CASSLGGQGGTEAFF.

Here the CDR3 DNA reads TGTGCCAGCAGCCCCCCCCGAGGCCTAGCGCGGGACAACACCGGGGAGCTGTTTTTT. Its protein is CASSPPRGLARDNTGELFF. The V call is TRBV7-2, the J call TRBJ2-2; perhaps TRBD2 as D (6 bases). There are 19 residues in the CDR3. V dropped 5 bases and J dropped 2 bases, with 24 bases sitting between them. Germline CDR1 reads SGHTA; CDR2 reads FQGNSA.

This clone was detected only a few times. The chain couples TRBV5-1 to TRBJ2-1; tentative D call: TRBD2 (5 bases). Germline lookup yields CDR1 SGHRS and CDR2 YFSETQ. This CDR3 spans 16 amino acids. The V gene lost 4 bases and the J gene lost 0 bases, with 14 bases spanning the gap. CDR3 loop: CASSPTVAGSYNEQFF. In nucleotides, the CDR3 is TGCGCCAGCAGCCCTACGGTGGCGGGCTCCTACAATGAGCAGTTCTTC.

The CDR3 loop is CATSTRTAVSYNEQFF. CDR3 in DNA: TGTGCCACCAGCACCCGGACAGCAGTCTCCTACAATGAGCAGTTCTTC. The gene calls are TRBV15 and TRBJ2-1, with a possible D match to TRBD1 (6 bases). This CDR3 comprises 16 residues. Germline lookup yields CDR1 LNHNV and CDR2 YYDKDF (reference sequence). V was shortened by 4 bases and J by 0 bases, with 13 bases between the two germline ends.

The chain uses TRBV6-1 and TRBJ2-1, with 14 positions matching TRBD2. The ends lost 5 bases at V and 8 bases at J; junction bases unmatched: 5. The V gene's germline CDR1 is MNHNS and CDR2 SASEGT. The CDR3 totals 15 residues. In DNA, the CDR3 is TGTGCCAGCAGTCTCCGACTAGCGGGAGGGGATGAGCAGTTCTTC. Residues: CASSLRLAGGDEQFF.

The chain couples TRBV11-3 to TRBJ1-5; no clear D. Germline lookup yields CDR1 SGHNT and CDR2 YENEEA. This CDR3 region has 12 residues. V gave up 9 bases and J gave up 7 bases, with 13 bases separating them. The CDR3 DNA is TGTGCCAGGCCCCCTAGCAGCCAGCCCCAGCATTTT. It translates to CARPPSSQPQHF.

This chain joins TRBV11-2 and TRBJ2-2; 10 nucleotides match TRBD1. Germline CDR1 reads SGHAT; CDR2 reads FQNNGV. The CDR3 spans 15 residues. Trimming at V came to 6 bases and at J to 7 bases, leaving 8 bases not matched to a gene. CDR3 sequence: CASSTGTGVVGELFF. In DNA, the CDR3 is TGTGCCAGCAGTACCGGGACAGGGGTCGTCGGGGAGCTGTTTTTT. Using reference TRBV11-2 and TRBJ2-2 for the parts outside the CDR3, the full variable domain is EAGVAQSPRYKIIEKRQSVAFWCNPISGHATLYWYQQILGQGPKLLIQFQNNGVVDDSQLPKDRFSAERLKGVDSTLKIQPAKLEDSAVYLCASSTGTGVVGELFFGEGSRLTVL.

The rearrangement uses TRBV6-5 and TRBJ1-2, with TRBD1 identical over 9 bases. Germline V CDR1 and CDR2: MNHEY, SVGAGI. This CDR3 spans 16 amino acids. J gave up 3 bases and V 0 bases, and 5 bases lay outside the gene matches. CDR3 DNA sequence: TGTGCCAGCAGTTACTCGGTACAGGGGGCTTACTATGGCTACACCTTC. Encoded protein: CASSYSVQGAYYGYTF.

CDR3 in amino acids: CASSPGLAEQFF. The CDR3 region has the DNA TGTGCCAGCAGCCCGGGACTAGCGGAGCAGTTCTTC. The V and J genes are TRBV5-4 and TRBJ2-1, with TRBD2 matching over 10 bases. Trimming at V came to 4 bases and at J to 10 bases, leaving 2 bases not matched to a gene. Germline V gene lookup returns CDR1 SGHNT and CDR2 YYREEE (reference sequence). The CDR3 length is 12 residues.

Concerning this clone: A read error may account for a junction end that differs from germline. The chain employs TRBV7-9 and TRBJ2-1; D is possibly TRBD2 (5 bases). The CDR3 consists of 14 residues. Looked up from germline, CDR1 is SEHNR and CDR2 is FQNEAQ (reference sequence). The CDR3 nucleotides are TGTGCCGGCAGCTCCGGACTCCAGGCCAATGAGCAGTTCTTC. The encoded protein is CAGSSGLQANEQFF.

This clone was counted a single time. The rearrangement uses TRBV5-1 and TRBJ2-3, with TRBD2 identical over 9 bases. Germline lookup yields CDR1 SGHRS and CDR2 YFSETQ. This CDR3 comprises 17 residues. J gave up 0 bases and V 0 bases, and 5 bases lay outside the gene matches. CDR3 coding DNA: TGCGCCAGCAGCTTGGGGCGGGGGGGACCTAGCACAGATACGCAGTATTTT. Residues: CASSLGRGGPSTDTQYF.

The J gene is TRBJ2-5, the V gene TRBV15; D unclear. The CDR3 runs 11 residues. Germline assignment: CDR1 LNHNV and CDR2 YYDKDF (reference sequence). The V and J ends lost 5 bases and 6 bases respectively, with 7 bases between them. The CDR3 nucleotides read TGTGCCACCAGCCTGAAGCAGACCCAGTACTTC. This codes for CATSLKQTQYF.

The chain uses TRBV9 and TRBJ2-5, with TRBD2 matching 10 bases. The CDR3 sequence is 15 residues long. V shed 4 bases, J shed 4 bases, and the junction held 7 bases outside the gene matches. The germline CDR1 and CDR2 sequences are SGDLS and YYNGEE. CDR3 sequence: CASSSLAGEGETQYF. CDR3 coding DNA: TGTGCCAGCAGCTCCCTAGCGGGAGAGGGAGAGACCCAGTACTTC.

The V and J genes are TRBV5-5 and TRBJ2-7; TRBD1 matches 11 bases. CDR3 length: 15 residues. The V gene's germline CDR1 is SGHKS and CDR2 YYEKEE (reference sequence). The ends lost 3 bases at V and 5 bases at J; junction bases unmatched: 7. As DNA, the CDR3 is TGTGCCAGCAGCTGGACAGGGGGCGGGGGTGACGAGCAGTACGTC. Encoded protein: CASSWTGGGGDEQYV.

The V and J genes are TRBV2 and TRBJ1-6; D unresolved. With 4 bases removed from V and 6 bases from J, the gap between germline ends came to 13 bases. The CDR3 has 15 amino acids. CDR1 SNHLY and CDR2 FYNNEI come from the germline V gene. CDR3 DNA sequence: TGTGCCAGCAGTGGTCAGAGGAACCTTAATTCACCCCTCCACTTT. This codes for CASSGQRNLNSPLHF.

The J gene is TRBJ2-4, the V gene TRBV9; D possibly corresponds to TRBD1 (6 bases). CDR1 SGDLS and CDR2 YYNGEE come from the germline V gene. The CDR3 has 17 residues. Trimming took off 4 bases at V and 8 bases at J, with 25 bases between the two ends. CDR3 bases: TGTGCCAGCAGCCTCCTCTCCGGAACAGGGATGGGGGACATTCAGTACTTC. It specifies CASSLLSGTGMGDIQYF.

This sequence joins TRBV12-5 and TRBJ2-2; 9 positions match TRBD2. J gave up 5 bases and V 0 bases, and 13 bases lay outside the gene matches. The CDR3 runs to 19 residues. CDR1 and CDR2 (germline): LGHNT, FRNRAP. DNA for the CDR3: TGTGCTAGTGGTTTGGTTATAGCGGGAGTAATCTTGGGAACCGGGGAGCTGTTTTTT. Translated: CASGLVIAGVILGTGELFF.

With regard to this clone: One end of the junction fails to match germline, which may point to a read error. V usage is TRBV7-9 and J usage is TRBJ2-3, with D unclear. This CDR3 is 18 amino acids long. CDR1 and CDR2 from the germline V gene are SEHNR and FQNEAQ (reference sequence). The CDR3 DNA sequence: TGTTCCAGCAGCTTAGATACCTGGCGGTTCTATGAGGCAGATACGCAGTATTTT. Translating it yields CSSSLDTWRFYEADTQYF.

A remark on this clone: The junction shows a germline mismatch at one end, possibly a read error. Other DNA sequences in this specimen translate into the identical CDR3. CDR3 DNA sequence: TGTGCCAGCAAGACAGGGTTCGGGACTGAAGCTTTTTTT. It specifies CASKTGFGTEAFF. The V and J genes are TRBV14 and TRBJ1-1, with 7 bases that match TRBD1. The CDR3 contains 13 residues. Germline CDR1 and CDR2: SGHDN and FVKESK.

The table lists this clone with a count of one. The V gene is TRBV28, the J gene TRBJ2-7; a weak D match, TRBD2 (5 bases). This CDR3 spans 13 amino acids. The germline V gene has CDR1 MDHEN and CDR2 SYDVKM. V lost 4 bases to trimming and J lost 4 bases, with 11 bases between them. The CDR3 is CASSSGVRYEQYV. The DNA for the CDR3 is TGTGCCAGCAGTTCCGGGGTGAGGTACGAGCAGTACGTC.